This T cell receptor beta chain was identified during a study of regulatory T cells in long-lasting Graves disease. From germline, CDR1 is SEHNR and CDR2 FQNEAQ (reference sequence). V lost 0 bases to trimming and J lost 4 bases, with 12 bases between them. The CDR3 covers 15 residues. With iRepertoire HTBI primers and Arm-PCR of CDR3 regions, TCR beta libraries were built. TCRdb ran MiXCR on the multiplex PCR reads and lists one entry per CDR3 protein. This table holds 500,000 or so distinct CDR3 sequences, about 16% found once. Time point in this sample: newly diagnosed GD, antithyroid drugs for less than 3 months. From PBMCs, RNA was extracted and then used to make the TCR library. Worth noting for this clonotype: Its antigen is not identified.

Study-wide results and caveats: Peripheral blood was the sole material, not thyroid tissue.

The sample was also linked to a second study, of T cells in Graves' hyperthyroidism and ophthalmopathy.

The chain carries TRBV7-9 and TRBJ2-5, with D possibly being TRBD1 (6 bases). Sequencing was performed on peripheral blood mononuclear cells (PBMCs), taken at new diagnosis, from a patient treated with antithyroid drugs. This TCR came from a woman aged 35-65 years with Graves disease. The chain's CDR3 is CASSLAAGDGETQYF. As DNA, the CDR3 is TGTGCCAGCAGCTTAGCGGCAGGGGATGGAGAGACCCAGTACTTC. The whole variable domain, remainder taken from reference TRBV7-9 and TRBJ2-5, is DTGVSQNPRHKITKRGQNVTFRCDPISEHNRLYWYRQTLGQGPEFLTYFQNEAQLEKSRLLSDRFSAERPKGSFSTLEIQRTEQGDSAMYLCASSLAAGDGETQYFGPGTRLLVL.